Shown below are 5 T cell receptor beta chains from a single sample sequenced in a study of T cells in Graves' hyperthyroidism and ophthalmopathy. RNA transcripts provided the source from which TCR beta CDR3 regions were amplified. Using the HTBI primer set, a first-round RT-PCR was run on the TCR CDR3. Each CDR3 protein gets one entry after TCRdb re-called the multiplex PCR reads with MiXCR. This table has more than 650,000 distinct CDR3 sequences, less than 15% appearing once. Material for sequencing was blood. The receptor source for this set is a woman between 18 and 29 years old with Graves' hyperthyroidism.

Many counts were recorded for this clonotype. This chain uses TRBV5-1 with TRBJ2-3; 7 bases line up with TRBD1. V was pared by 6 bases and J by 0 bases, with 7 bases of the junction left unmatched. The CDR3 extends over 15 amino acids. Germline CDR1 SGHRS, CDR2 YFSETQ. CDR3: CASTAGTVSTDTQYF. The CDR3 DNA is TGCGCCAGCACCGCCGGGACAGTTAGCACAGATACGCAGTATTTT. Full variable domain (missing parts from reference TRBV5-1 and TRBJ2-3): KAGVTQTPRYLIKTRGQQVTLSCSPISGHRSVSWYQQTPGQGLQFLFEYFSETQRNKGNFPGRFSGRQFSNSRSEMNVSTLELGDSALYLCASTAGTVSTDTQYFGPGTRLTVL.

The CDR3 loop is CASSNGLAGWQETQYF. The CDR3 DNA reads as TGTGCCAGCAGCAACGGACTAGCGGGGTGGCAAGAGACCCAGTACTTC. The chain is built from TRBV7-9 and TRBJ2-5; 12 bases agree with TRBD2. The germline CDR1 and CDR2 sequences are SEHNR and FQNEAQ (reference sequence). The junction had 6 bases not matched to a gene; V was cut back by 5 bases and J by 2 bases. The CDR3 length is 16 residues. Based on the CDR3 plus reference TRBV7-9 and TRBJ2-5, the full variable domain is DTGVSQNPRHKITKRGQNVTFRCDPISEHNRLYWYRQTLGQGPEFLTYFQNEAQLEKSRLLSDRFSAERPKGSFSTLEIQRTEQGDSAMYLCASSNGLAGWQETQYFGPGTRLLVL.

A note on this clonotype: This may arise from a read error, as a much more abundant clone is one base away. The V call is TRBV11-1, the J call TRBJ1-2, with D uncertain. CDR3 length equals 13 residues. V lost 3 bases to trimming and J lost 3 bases, with 8 bases between them. From germline, CDR1 is SGHAT and CDR2 FQDESV (reference sequence). CDR3 nucleotides: TGTGCCAGCAGCTTGAACAGTTACTATGGCTACACCTTC. This codes for CASSLNSYYGYTF. The full variable domain, its missing parts supplied by reference TRBV11-1 and TRBJ1-2, is EAEVAQSPRYKITEKSQAVAFWCDPISGHATLYWYRQILGQGPELLVQFQDESVVDDSQLPKDRFSAERLKGVDSTLKIQPAELGDSAMYLCASSLNSYYGYTFGSGTRLTVV.

This clonotype was observed many times. The V gene is TRBV2, the J gene TRBJ2-1; TRBD2 matches 9 bases. Germline V gives CDR1 SNHLY, CDR2 FYNNEI. This CDR3 is 15 amino acids long. Trimming removed 1 base from V and 9 bases from J; junction bases left unmatched: 7. The CDR3 coding sequence is TGTGCCAGCAGTGAAGTGGTAGCGGGAGACGGTGAGCAGTTCTTC. It yields the protein CASSEVVAGDGEQFF.

J is TRBJ1-1 and V is TRBV6-1; 8 positions agree with TRBD1. CDR3 length: 13 amino acids. Germline V lookup: CDR1 MNHNS, CDR2 SASEGT. Unmatched junction bases numbered 4, after V lost 6 bases and J lost 4 bases. In DNA, the CDR3 is TGTGCCAGCAGGACTACAGGGGGCACTGAAGCTTTCTTT. Protein: CASRTTGGTEAFF.